One and the same sample provided the 4 T cell receptor beta chains below, sequenced in a study of blood T cell repertoires in COVID-19. Generated by immunoSEQ multiplex PCR, the TCRdb table keeps only in-frame clones and is missing some. The data show 200,000 to 250,000 clones, roughly 86% seen once. Specimen: peripheral blood. These receptors all come from a woman in her twenties or thirties who had recovered from COVID-19.

The chain recombines TRBV2 with TRBJ2-5, with a weak D call TRBD1 (5 bases). V was trimmed by 8 bases and J by 3 bases, leaving 16 bases between them. The length of the CDR3 is 14 residues. Per the germline V gene, CDR1 is SNHLY and CDR2 is FYNNEI. The CDR3 nucleotides are TGTGCCAGCCGCGGTGAGGCCAGGGAAGAGACCCAGTACTTC. It yields the protein CASRGEAREETQYF.

This sequence joins TRBV10-3 and TRBJ1-3; D unresolved. This CDR3 spans 15 amino acids. Germline V gives CDR1 ENHRY, CDR2 SYGVKD. V was shortened by 5 bases and J by 1 base, with 12 bases between the two germline ends. The DNA of the CDR3 is TGTGCCATCAGTCGAACGGTCACGTCTGGAAACACCATATATTTT. This sequence encodes CAISRTVTSGNTIYF.

V usage is TRBV5-1 and J usage is TRBJ2-5; TRBD1 agrees at 7 bases. Looked up from germline, CDR1 is SGHRS and CDR2 is YFSETQ. The junction had 5 bases not matched to a gene; V was cut back by 3 bases and J by 3 bases. There are 14 residues in the CDR3. CDR3 amino acids: CASSSTGTEETQYF. CDR3 nucleotide sequence: TGCGCCAGCAGCTCCACCGGGACAGAAGAGACCCAGTACTTC. Filled out from reference TRBV5-1 and TRBJ2-5, the complete variable domain reads KAGVTQTPRYLIKTRGQQVTLSCSPISGHRSVSWYQQTPGQGLQFLFEYFSETQRNKGNFPGRFSGRQFSNSRSEMNVSTLELGDSALYLCASSSTGTEETQYFGPGTRLLVL.

The V gene is TRBV11-2, the J gene TRBJ2-2, with D perhaps matching TRBD2 (6 bases). Looked up from germline, CDR1 is SGHAT and CDR2 is FQNNGV. V was pared by 1 base and J by 2 bases, with 8 bases between. The CDR3 contains 15 residues. The CDR3 region is CASSLAGVNTGELFF. CDR3 DNA: TGTGCCAGCAGCTTAGCGGGGGTTAACACCGGGGAGCTGTTTTTT. The variable domain in full, with the rest retrieved from reference TRBV11-2 and TRBJ2-2, is EAGVAQSPRYKIIEKRQSVAFWCNPISGHATLYWYQQILGQGPKLLIQFQNNGVVDDSQLPKDRFSAERLKGVDSTLKIQPAKLEDSAVYLCASSLAGVNTGELFFGEGSRLTVL.